These 3 T cell receptor beta chains were all obtained from the same sample, sequenced in a study of T-cell reconstitution after alpha-beta-depleted transplantation in children. Unique molecular identifiers tagged the TCRbeta library. TCRdb passed the PCR reads through MiXCR, listing each CDR3 protein once. This table holds 27,000 or so distinct CDR3 sequences, 15% to 20% found once. This sample comprised PBMCs, mostly from graft donor cells, obtained 60 days after TCRalphabeta/CD19-depleted stem cell transplant. The receptors originated from a male patient between 2 and 10 years old who had a stem cell transplant for acute lymphoblastic leukemia, so the T cells may come from the graft donor.

This clonotype was counted between two and nine times. The genes are TRBV11-1 and TRBJ2-1; 10 nucleotides align to TRBD2. Trimming took 0 bases from V and 5 from J; bases not matched to a gene: 1. The CDR3 spans 15 residues. CDR1 is SGHAT, CDR2 FQDESV, per germline (reference sequence). The CDR3 DNA follows: TGTGCCAGCAGCTTAGCTCTAGCGGGGGACAATGAGCAGTTCTTC. Translating gives CASSLALAGDNEQFF.

This clonotype was seen a handful of times. The rearrangement links TRBV6-5 to TRBJ2-7, with D tentatively TRBD1 (6 bases). The V gene lost 4 bases and the J gene lost 3 bases, with 13 bases spanning the gap. The CDR3 length is 14 residues. The germline gives CDR1 MNHEY, CDR2 SVGAGI. The chain's CDR3 is CASSSTGTSYEQYF. The DNA of the CDR3 is TGTGCCAGCAGTTCCACAGGGACCAGCTACGAGCAGTACTTC.

This clonotype counts as medium-sized. The J gene is TRBJ2-1, the V gene TRBV5-1; D is unclear. Trimming pared 0 bases from V and 10 bases from J, leaving 11 bases between. CDR3 length equals 13 residues. Germline V gives CDR1 SGHRS, CDR2 YFSETQ. CDR3 DNA sequence: TGCGCCAGCAGCTTGGGTTCTGGCTGGGAGCAGTTCTTC. This encodes CASSLGSGWEQFF.